These T cell receptor beta chains were read from a single sample in a study of T cell repertoires in cytomegalovirus infection. The antigens of these receptors remain unknown. TCRdb processed the reads anew with MiXCR; each CDR3 protein has one entry. The data contain 450,000 to 600,000 distinct CDR3 sequences, around a third of them singletons. Sequenced material: cultured PBMCs, taken from culture after CMV antigen stimulation. Receptors were obtained from a human donor in good health (CMV status not recorded). Some clones in this sample may be carry-over from other donors' samples. CDR3s include the opening cysteine and the closing phenylalanine or tryptophan. The D gene is left open where the match is weak. Where a row states a size, it is once, few, many or the class of an expanded clone; other rows omit it.

j_gene: TRBJ2-1; abundance: .; v_gene: TRBV19; d_gene: .; CDR3aa: CASSRRGVHEQFF; CDR3nt: TGTGCCAGTAGTAGAAGGGGGGTTCATGAGCAGTTCTTC
j_gene: TRBJ2-3; abundance: once; v_gene: TRBV14; d_gene: TRBD2; CDR3aa: CASSQLSGSGTDTQYF; CDR3nt: TGTGCCAGCAGCCAGCTTAGCGGGAGTGGGACAGATACGCAGTATTTT
j_gene: TRBJ2-1; abundance: .; v_gene: TRBV19; d_gene: TRBD2; CDR3aa: CASSIPSGAYNEQFF; CDR3nt: TGTGCCAGTAGTATCCCTAGCGGGGCCTACAATGAGCAGTTCTTC
j_gene: TRBJ1-1; abundance: .; v_gene: TRBV7-9; d_gene: .; CDR3aa: CASSPQTANTEAFF; CDR3nt: TGTGCCAGCAGCCCCCAGACGGCGAACACTGAAGCTTTCTTT
j_gene: TRBJ2-5; abundance: many; v_gene: TRBV28; d_gene: TRBD2; CDR3aa: CASSSQREGGETQYF; CDR3nt: TGTGCCAGCAGTTCCCAGCGGGAAGGTGGGGAGACCCAGTACTTC
j_gene: TRBJ1-6; abundance: .; v_gene: TRBV7-9; d_gene: .; CDR3aa: CASSFAVEGSPLHF; CDR3nt: TGTGCCAGCAGCTTTGCAGTGGAAGGTTCACCCCTCCACTTT
j_gene: TRBJ1-5; abundance: few; v_gene: TRBV19; d_gene: .; CDR3aa: CASSNTGGHDQPQHF; CDR3nt: TGTGCCAGTAGTAATACGGGGGGGCACGATCAGCCCCAGCATTTT
j_gene: TRBJ2-3; abundance: few; v_gene: TRBV11-2; d_gene: TRBD1; CDR3aa: CASSLNLGQGADTQYF; CDR3nt: TGTGCCAGCAGCTTAAATCTGGGACAGGGAGCAGATACGCAGTATTTT
j_gene: TRBJ1-2; abundance: few; v_gene: TRBV19; d_gene: .; CDR3aa: CASRPGESYGYTF; CDR3nt: TGTGCCAGTAGACCGGGAGAATCCTATGGCTACACCTTC
j_gene: TRBJ2-3; abundance: few; v_gene: TRBV18; d_gene: TRBD2; CDR3aa: CASSWREGDTDTQYF; CDR3nt: TGTGCCAGCTCTTGGCGGGAGGGCGACACAGATACGCAGTATTTT
j_gene: TRBJ2-1; abundance: few; v_gene: TRBV19; d_gene: TRBD1; CDR3aa: CASSIAEGQGGYNEQFF; CDR3nt: TGTGCCAGTAGTATAGCGGAAGGACAGGGAGGCTACAATGAGCAGTTCTTC
j_gene: TRBJ2-5; abundance: few; v_gene: TRBV20-1; d_gene: .; CDR3aa: CSAFFRTEFSVAQYF; CDR3nt: TGCAGTGCTTTCTTTAGGACAGAATTCTCTGTGGCCCAGTACTTC
j_gene: TRBJ2-2; abundance: .; v_gene: TRBV4-3; d_gene: .; CDR3aa: CASSHLMTGNTGELFF; CDR3nt: TGCGCCAGCAGCCACTTAATGACGGGAAACACCGGGGAGCTGTTTTTT
j_gene: TRBJ2-2; abundance: .; v_gene: TRBV5-6; d_gene: .; CDR3aa: CASSLYGRNTGELFF; CDR3nt: TGTGCCAGCAGCTTATACGGGCGGAACACCGGGGAGCTGTTTTTT
j_gene: TRBJ2-2; abundance: .; v_gene: TRBV10-3; d_gene: TRBD1; CDR3aa: CAIRGTATGELFF; CDR3nt: TGTGCCATCAGAGGGACAGCTACCGGGGAGCTGTTTTTT
j_gene: TRBJ2-2; abundance: .; v_gene: TRBV7-3; d_gene: .; CDR3aa: CASSILSPGAGELFF; CDR3nt: TGTGCCAGCAGCATACTCAGCCCGGGGGCCGGGGAGCTGTTTTTT